A single sample gave rise to the 12 T cell receptor beta chains below, sequenced in a study of cytomegalovirus exposure and HLA in healthy donors (dated by TCRdb to about 2017). Libraries were built with the immunoSEQ multiplex PCR assay. The source is immuneACCESS, and TCRdb retained only in-frame sequences with V and J called. Part of the clones is not carried over; for the studies checked, unresolved V genes explain less than half of this, and the remainder is unexplained. The sample contains approximately 70,000 clones, 94% of them found a single time. 0.55% to 0.65% of the sample is held by the ten biggest clonotypes. The sequenced material came from PBMCs. The receptor set was obtained from a woman younger than 30 in good health and CMV-seronegative.

The CDR3 sequence: CASRASGGHQPQHF. DNA for the CDR3: TGTGCCAGCAGGGCTTCAGGGGGCCATCAGCCCCAGCATTTT. J is TRBJ1-5 and V is TRBV6-5; TRBD1 aligns across 8 bases. Trimming removed 6 bases from V and 5 bases from J; junction bases left unmatched: 6. The CDR3 contains 14 residues. Per germline, CDR1 MNHEY and CDR2 SVGAGI.

The V gene is TRBV5-1, the J gene TRBJ2-7, with 7 bases matching TRBD2. V shed 5 bases and J 1 base; nucleotides not matched to a gene: 15. Germline V gene sequence: CDR1 SGHRS, CDR2 YFSETQ. This CDR3 has 17 amino acids. CDR3 in DNA: TGCGCCAGCAGGACTAGCCCCACTAGCCAAGCATCCTACGAGCAGTACTTC. Translating gives CASRTSPTSQASYEQYF.

The chain recombines TRBV6-6 with TRBJ2-7; unclear D gene. CDR3 size: 12 residues. CDR1 is MNHNY and CDR2 is SVGAGI in the germline V gene (reference sequence). The V end lost 6 bases, the J end lost 4 bases, and 10 bases lay between the germline ends. The CDR3 protein is CASRTATYEQYF. DNA of the CDR3: TGTGCCAGCAGAACGGCGACTTACGAGCAGTACTTC.

This chain links TRBV19 with TRBJ2-1, with D perhaps TRBD2 (5 bases). The germline CDR1 and CDR2 sequences are LNHDA and SQIVND (reference sequence). This CDR3 is built from 13 residues. With 4 bases removed from V and 5 bases from J, the gap between germline ends came to 9 bases. This CDR3 is CASSTNGNNEQFF. The CDR3 DNA follows: TGTGCCAGTAGTACCAACGGGAACAATGAGCAGTTCTTC.

The chain uses TRBV11-3 and TRBJ1-2; weak D call: TRBD1 (5 bases). The CDR3 spans 14 residues. The germline V and J ends were trimmed by 9 bases and 4 bases, with 18 bases remaining between them. CDR1 and CDR2 (germline): SGHNT, YENEEA. In DNA form, the CDR3 reads TGTGCCAGTCCCCTTCCCCGGGGGGTCTATGGCTACACCTTC. This translates into CASPLPRGVYGYTF.

The genes are TRBV27 and TRBJ2-1; a weak D match, TRBD2 (5 bases). Trimming left V 6 bases short and J 5 bases short, with 14 bases between. CDR3 length equals 14 residues. Germline CDR1 is MNHEY and CDR2 is SMNVEV (reference sequence). The CDR3 here is CASRAQRENNEQFF. The CDR3 region has the DNA TGTGCCAGCAGGGCGCAAAGGGAGAACAATGAGCAGTTCTTC.

The chain joins TRBV4-3 to TRBJ2-3; 10 bases line up with TRBD2. The junction had 4 bases not matched to a gene; V was cut back by 4 bases and J by 3 bases. CDR3 length equals 15 residues. Germline lookup yields CDR1 LGHNA and CDR2 YSLEER. CDR3 amino acids: CASSLSGGSTDTQYF. CDR3 sequence (DNA): TGCGCCAGCAGCCTTAGCGGGGGGTCTACAGATACGCAGTATTTT.

This clone was recorded once. The genes are TRBV7-9 and TRBJ2-7; tentatively, D is TRBD2 (5 bases). The CDR3 contains 14 residues. Germline V gene data show CDR1 as SEHNR and CDR2 as FQNEAQ (reference sequence). Between the trimmed V and J ends, which lost 1 base and 3 bases, there was a span of 10 bases. In DNA form, the CDR3 reads TGTGCCAGCAGCTTAGGCCTCGGGGACTACGAGCAGTACTTC. It is translated as CASSLGLGDYEQYF.

The chain has TRBV25-1 and TRBJ1-1, with 7 bases fitting TRBD1. Germline loops: CDR1 MGHDK, CDR2 SYGVNS. CDR3 length equals 15 residues. V shed 7 bases and J 0 bases; nucleotides not matched to a gene: 8. As DNA, the CDR3 is TGTGCCAGCACGGCATACAGGGGAGTGAACACTGAAGCTTTCTTT. It codes for CASTAYRGVNTEAFF.

The chain links TRBV5-1 to TRBJ1-2, with D perhaps TRBD1 (6 bases). Germline CDR1 is SGHRS and CDR2 is YFSETQ. The CDR3 runs 16 residues. Trimming left V 0 bases short and J 5 bases short, with 17 bases between. The CDR3 DNA is TGCGCCAGCAGCTTGGAGTTTGGACAGTCAAGTTATGGCTACACCTTC. Residues: CASSLEFGQSSYGYTF.

The chain is built from TRBV5-6 and TRBJ2-7, with 10 nucleotides matching TRBD1. With V trimmed by 0 bases and J by 7 bases, 4 bases remained unmatched. The germline gives CDR1 SGHDT, CDR2 YYEEEE. The CDR3 runs 14 residues. CDR3 nucleotide sequence: TGTGCCAGCAGCTTGGTGGACAGGGGGGGGGAGCAGTACTTC. It yields the protein CASSLVDRGGEQYF. Full variable domain (remainder filled in from reference TRBV5-6 and TRBJ2-7): DAGVTQSPTHLIKTRGQQVTLRCSPKSGHDTVSWYQQALGQGPQFIFQYYEEEERQRGNFPDRFSGHQFPNYSSELNVNALLLGDSALYLCASSLVDRGGEQYFGPGTRLTVT.

This chain connects TRBV7-2 to TRBJ1-5; perhaps TRBD1 as D (6 bases). The CDR3 sequence is 14 residues long. From germline, CDR1 is SGHTA and CDR2 FQGNSA. The V gene lost 5 bases and the J gene lost 4 bases, with 12 bases spanning the gap. Written as DNA, the CDR3 is TGTGCCAGCAGCCGGGACACGGTTAATCAGCCCCAGCATTTT. Translation: CASSRDTVNQPQHF.